This T cell receptor (beta chain) is from a study of OX40 agonist ivuxolimab in advanced cancers. Libraries were prepared by immunoSEQ multiplex PCR; TCRdb keeps only in-frame clonotypes and omits some of them. Among 35,000 to 40,000 clones listed, approximately 90% were seen once. The source material was CD4+ or CD8+ T cells sorted from blood, sampled in a trial of the OX40 agonist ivuxolimab. The sequence was obtained from an adult with an advanced solid tumor such as melanoma, head and neck, liver or kidney cancer.

CDR3 bases: TGTGCCAGCAGCCCCCCCGGGCAGGGATCGGGGGAGCTGTTTTTT. Translated, it gives CASSPPGQGSGELFF. This sequence joins TRBV7-2 and TRBJ2-2, with D maybe TRBD1 (5 bases). CDR1 and CDR2 (germline): SGHTA, FQGNSA. V lost 5 bases, J lost 8 bases, and 18 bases lay in between. The CDR3 consists of 15 residues.